The 29 T cell receptor beta chains given below trace back to one sample, sequenced in a study of blood T cells in healthy people across ages (dated by TCRdb to the mid-2010s). To prepare the library, 5' RACE was applied. Sequencing was performed on an Illumina HiSeq 2500. A second PCR of roughly 7 to 12 cycles was run with a J-beta primer mix and a sample-barcoded 5' primer. TCRdb reworked the public reads: Q25 trimming with fastp, MiXCR clone assembly, productive beta chains retained. Each record represents a unique CDR3 protein, reported with the most common genes and DNA among its rows. The sample records about 1.4 million distinct CDR3 sequences, around 59% of which are singletons. Approximately 7% of the sample lies in the top ten. Sequencing input: blood. These receptors all stem from a man aged 18 to 35 in good health.

The V and J genes are TRBV12-3 or TRBV12-4 and TRBJ2-4; D not certain. This CDR3 has 15 residues. V lost 6 bases to trimming and J lost 0 bases, with 12 bases between them. The CDR3 reads CASSQDELAKNIQYF. DNA for the CDR3: TGTGCCAGCAGCCAGGACGAACTAGCCAAAAACATTCAGTACTTC.

The chain joins TRBV4-2 to TRBJ1-1; no reliable D call. The germline V and J ends were trimmed by 2 bases and 1 base, with 11 bases remaining between them. This CDR3 comprises 15 residues. CDR1 and CDR2 (germline): LGHNA, YNFKEQ. CDR3 nucleotide sequence: TGTGCCAGCAGCCAACGGAGCCGCAAGAACACTGAAGCTTTCTTT. This codes for CASSQRSRKNTEAFF.

This clonotype has only one observation. This chain connects TRBV12-3 or TRBV12-4 to TRBJ1-1; perhaps TRBD1 as D (5 bases). The CDR3 is made up of 13 amino acids. With 6 bases removed from V and 4 bases from J, the gap between germline ends came to 12 bases. The CDR3 coding sequence is TGTGCCAGCAGGCCTGCGGGGGGCACTGAAGCTTTCTTT. Translating it yields CASRPAGGTEAFF.

The CDR3 DNA follows: TGCAGTGCTAGAGGCGGTTGGGCGGACAGGGCCCCAAATCCCCAGCATTTT. It codes for CSARGGWADRAPNPQHF. V and J are TRBV20-1 and TRBJ1-5; TRBD1 matches 8 bases. The CDR3 runs 17 residues. Unmatched junction bases numbered 18, after V lost 1 base and J lost 10 bases. Germline CDR1 reads DFQATT; CDR2 reads SNEGSKA (reference sequence).

The chain has TRBV4-1 and TRBJ2-1, with D possibly being TRBD2 (5 bases). This CDR3 is built from 16 residues. V shed 2 bases and J shed 4 bases, with 15 bases lying between them. Germline-derived CDR1 and CDR2 are MGHRA and YSYEKL. Here the CDR3 reads CASSQPLRGPYNEQFF. CDR3 coding DNA: TGCGCCAGCAGCCAACCTCTACGCGGGCCTTACAATGAGCAGTTCTTC.

This chain connects TRBV20-1 to TRBJ2-7, with D tentatively TRBD2 (5 bases). This CDR3 is 13 amino acids long. Germline V CDR1 and CDR2: DFQATT, SNEGSKA (reference sequence). Deletions cut 5 bases from V and 0 bases from J, with 11 bases between. CDR3 bases: TGCAGTGCTCAGACGGGGAGCTCCTACGAGCAGTACTTC. Its translation: CSAQTGSSYEQYF.

CDR3 sequence: CASSLEGLETKNIQYF. CDR3 nucleotide sequence: TGTGCCAGCAGTTTAGAGGGCCTCGAAACCAAAAACATTCAGTACTTC. V gene TRBV12-3 or TRBV12-4 combines with J gene TRBJ2-4; D not certain. The CDR3 spans 16 residues. Trimming took 1 base from V and 2 from J, leaving 12 bases between them.

This clonotype was seen a few times. The chain uses TRBV11-2 and TRBJ2-7, with D hard to call. There are 14 residues in the CDR3. V shed 9 bases and J shed 0 bases, with 15 bases lying between them. Germline V CDR1 and CDR2: SGHAT, FQNNGV. CDR3 sequence: CASSLLITSYEQYF. CDR3 bases: TGTGCCAGTAGCCTCCTAATCACCTCCTACGAGCAGTACTTC.

The V call is TRBV29-1, the J call TRBJ1-1; no reliable D call. The CDR3 runs to 10 residues. CDR1 is SQVTM and CDR2 is ANQGSEA in the germline V gene. V lost 6 bases, J lost 6 bases, and 8 bases lay in between. Written as DNA, the CDR3 is TGCAGCGTCCGAAACCCTGAAGCTTTCTTT. Encoded protein: CSVRNPEAFF.

The gene calls are TRBV25-1 and TRBJ2-6; D uncertain. CDR3 length equals 14 residues. Germline assignment: CDR1 MGHDK and CDR2 SYGVNS. Trimming shortened V by 7 bases and J by 0 bases, and 7 bases separated the two germline ends. The CDR3 region is CASTTYSGANVLTF. CDR3 coding DNA: TGTGCCAGCACCACTTACTCTGGGGCCAACGTCCTGACTTTC. Full variable domain (outside the CDR3, taken from reference TRBV25-1 and TRBJ2-6): EADIYQTPRYLVIGTGKKITLECSQTMGHDKMYWYQQDPGMELHLIHYSYGVNSTEKGDLSSESTVSRIRTEHFPLTLESARPSHTSQYLCASTTYSGANVLTFGAGSRLTVL.

The chain combines TRBV15 with TRBJ2-7, with 10 bases lining up with TRBD2. CDR3 length: 17 amino acids. J lost 5 bases, V lost 2 bases, and 12 bases had no gene match. Germline CDR1 LNHNV, CDR2 YYDKDF (reference sequence). The CDR3 DNA sequence: TGTGCCACCAGCAGACTACAGAGTAGCGGGAGGAGAGACGAGCAGTACTTC. Residues: CATSRLQSSGRRDEQYF.

CDR3 residues: CASSLDGTVAAYYEQYF. In DNA, the CDR3 is TGTGCCAGCAGCTTAGACGGGACCGTGGCAGCCTACTACGAGCAGTACTTC. This chain joins TRBV11-2 and TRBJ2-7; D is possibly TRBD1 or TRBD2 (5 bases each). CDR1 and CDR2 (germline): SGHAT, FQNNGV. Trimming took off 0 bases at V and 3 bases at J, with 18 bases between the two ends. The CDR3 is 17 amino acids.

The genes are TRBV2 and TRBJ2-5; 9 bases align to TRBD1. Germline CDR1 reads SNHLY; CDR2 reads FYNNEI. V lost 3 bases and J lost 2; bases outside the gene matches: 4. This CDR3 comprises 15 residues. The CDR3 is CASSDIGQGQETQYF. Here the CDR3 DNA reads TGTGCCAGCAGTGATATAGGACAGGGGCAAGAGACCCAGTACTTC.

This chain joins TRBV6-1 and TRBJ2-4; the match to TRBD2 covers 12 bases. Trimming cost V 4 bases and J 9 bases; bases outside gene matches: 31. Germline values: CDR1 MNHNS, CDR2 SASEGT. This CDR3 has 23 residues. Written as DNA, the CDR3 is TGTGCCAGCAGTGCATTACCGGGCTACCCTTGGGCTAGCGGGAGGGCCGTCTTAAGCATTCAGTACTTC. This translates into CASSALPGYPWASGRAVLSIQYF.

This rearrangement joins TRBV9 to TRBJ2-5, with D hard to call. The CDR3 is made up of 15 amino acids. Germline CDR1 reads SGDLS; CDR2 reads YYNGEE. V was clipped by 5 bases and J by 5 bases, with 19 bases between them. The CDR3 DNA is TGTGCCAGCAGTCTAGGGTATAACTGGTGGGAGACCCAGTACTTC. As protein: CASSLGYNWWETQYF.

The rearrangement links TRBV7-8 to TRBJ1-2; D not certain. V gave up 2 bases and J gave up 8 bases, with 18 bases separating them. The CDR3 length is 15 residues. Germline CDR1 reads SGHVS; CDR2 reads FQNEAQ. This CDR3 reads CASSLFGDQGWGYTF. The CDR3 region has the DNA TGTGCCAGCAGCTTATTCGGAGATCAAGGTTGGGGCTACACCTTC.

The chain links TRBV20-1 to TRBJ2-7; TRBD1 agrees at 8 bases. The V gene's germline CDR1 is DFQATT and CDR2 SNEGSKA (reference sequence). V was pared by 7 bases and J by 2 bases, with 13 bases of the junction left unmatched. The CDR3 loop spans 15 amino acids. CDR3 DNA: TGCAGTGTATACGGACTCCGGGACAGGACCTACGAGCAGTACTTC. Translating it yields CSVYGLRDRTYEQYF.

The rearrangement uses TRBV9 and TRBJ1-2, with D possibly TRBD1 on 5 matching bases. This CDR3 comprises 17 residues. Germline CDR1 SGDLS, CDR2 YYNGEE. The V and J ends lost 3 bases and 8 bases respectively, with 26 bases between them. CDR3 amino acids: CASSAGAGVSPSVGYTF. In DNA, the CDR3 is TGTGCCAGCAGCGCCGGGGCGGGAGTGAGCCCCTCGGTAGGCTACACCTTC.

The chain employs TRBV5-5 and TRBJ2-5; tentatively, D is TRBD1 (6 bases). The J call may be incorrect, as the DNA end agrees better with TRBJ2-7. The CDR3 is 15 amino acids. Germline CDR1 SGHKS, CDR2 YYEKEE (reference sequence). In nucleotides, the CDR3 is TGTGCCAGCAGCTTATCCGGGACACCCACCTACGAGCAGTACTTC. The encoded protein is CASSLSGTPTYEQYF.

The table lists this clonotype with a few counts. The chain is built from TRBV5-1 and TRBJ1-2, with 9 bases fitting TRBD1. The germline V gene encodes CDR1 SGHRS and CDR2 YFSETQ. The CDR3 is 14 amino acids. Trimming at V came to 4 bases and at J to 6 bases, leaving 7 bases not matched to a gene. The CDR3 region is CASSNTGQGNGYTF. The CDR3 DNA reads TGCGCCAGCAGCAACACCGGACAGGGGAATGGCTACACCTTC.

There are a few counts of this clonotype. The rearrangement joins TRBV29-1 to TRBJ2-3, with TRBD1 matching 7 bases. The ends lost 5 bases at V and 7 bases at J; junction bases unmatched: 9. Germline CDR1 and CDR2: SQVTM and ANQGSEA. CDR3 length: 13 residues. CDR3 coding DNA: TGCAGCGTTAGTAACAGGGGAGCGCATACGCAGTATTTT. This sequence encodes CSVSNRGAHTQYF.

This chain links TRBV3-1 with TRBJ1-2; D not resolved. Germline V gene lookup returns CDR1 LGHDT and CDR2 YNNKEL (reference sequence). V was shortened by 1 base and J by 0 bases, with 6 bases between the two germline ends. The CDR3 spans 14 residues. CDR3 in amino acids: CASSQGSSNYGYTF. As DNA, the CDR3 is TGTGCCAGCAGCCAAGGTTCCTCTAACTATGGCTACACCTTC.

V gene TRBV25-1 combines with J gene TRBJ1-2; weak D call: TRBD1 (5 bases). The CDR3 is made up of 14 amino acids. Trimming stripped 2 bases from V and 7 bases from J, with 14 bases between. Per the germline V gene, CDR1 is MGHDK and CDR2 is SYGVNS. As DNA, the CDR3 is TGTGCCAGCAGTGAAATGGGGCATCAGCGTGGCTACACCTTC. It is translated as CASSEMGHQRGYTF.

This clonotype was observed once. V is TRBV11-2 and J is TRBJ1-2, with TRBD1 matching over 7 bases. The CDR3 loop spans 15 amino acids. CDR1 is SGHAT, CDR2 FQNNGV, per germline. V lost 6 bases and J lost 5; bases outside the gene matches: 12. The CDR3 DNA sequence: TGTGCCAGCAGAAGTGGAGGGGGCGGTTGGTATGGCTACACCTTC. Translation: CASRSGGGGWYGYTF.

This clonotype occurred a few times. The V and J genes are TRBV6-1 and TRBJ2-1; no clear D gene. The J call could be wrong; TRBJ2-7 is a better fit for the DNA end. Per the germline V gene, CDR1 is MNHNS and CDR2 is SASEGT. The CDR3 extends over 13 amino acids. The CDR3 spells CASSRDGYNEQYF. The CDR3 nucleotides are TGTGCCAGCAGTCGAGACGGCTACAATGAGCAGTACTTC.

In the case of this clonotype: The junction does not match germline at one end; this may be a read error. This chain uses TRBV29-1 with TRBJ2-6, with a weak D call TRBD1 (6 bases). There are 15 residues in the CDR3. Germline CDR1 and CDR2: SQVTM and ANQGSEA. The CDR3 region has the DNA TGCAGCGTTCAAGACAGGTTCTCTGGGGCCAACGTCCTGACTTTC. Translating gives CSVQDRFSGANVLTF.

This clonotype was detected only once. V usage is TRBV25-1 and J usage is TRBJ2-3, with 7 bases fitting TRBD2. Trimming removed 1 base from V and 2 bases from J; junction bases left unmatched: 6. This CDR3 is built from 16 residues. Per germline, CDR1 MGHDK and CDR2 SYGVNS. CDR3 sequence: CASSELGRESTDTQYF. The CDR3 DNA follows: TGTGCCAGCAGTGAATTAGGGCGGGAGTCCACAGATACGCAGTATTTT. Full variable domain (remainder filled in from reference TRBV25-1 and TRBJ2-3): EADIYQTPRYLVIGTGKKITLECSQTMGHDKMYWYQQDPGMELHLIHYSYGVNSTEKGDLSSESTVSRIRTEHFPLTLESARPSHTSQYLCASSELGRESTDTQYFGPGTRLTVL.

V usage is TRBV6-1 and J usage is TRBJ2-3; 9 bases agree with TRBD1. Germline V gives CDR1 MNHNS, CDR2 SASEGT. With V trimmed by 6 bases and J by 5 bases, 15 bases remained unmatched. This CDR3 is built from 17 residues. CDR3 sequence: CASRQNSGTGTQDTQYF. The CDR3 DNA follows: TGTGCCAGCAGACAAAACTCCGGGACAGGGACTCAAGATACGCAGTATTTT.

This clonotype showed up just a few times. The V and J genes are TRBV6-2 or TRBV6-3 and TRBJ2-7, with TRBD1 as a possible D gene (5 bases). The CDR3 sequence is 14 residues long. Trimming shortened V by 2 bases and J by 2 bases, and 10 bases separated the two germline ends. From germline, CDR1 is MNHEY and CDR2 SVGEGT. This chain's CDR3 is CASSYARATYEQYF. In nucleotides, the CDR3 is TGTGCCAGCAGTTACGCCAGGGCAACCTACGAGCAGTACTTC.